This TCR beta chain emerged from a study of Graves' ophthalmopathy and Graves' hyperthyroidism (dated by TCRdb to between 2017 and 2018). With respect to the entire study: Peripheral blood was collected before any treatment was given, at the time of initial diagnosis. The approximately 100 discovery patients were randomly divided into training and test sets at a 7:3 ratio. In more than five hyperthyroidism patients, T-cell repertoires of thyroid tissue and blood were compared. After sampling, hyperthyroidism patients received methimazole starting at 30 mg daily, and ophthalmopathy patients received high-dose intravenous methylprednisolone. In total, some 130 blood samples were TCR-sequenced: 43 ophthalmopathy, about 75 hyperthyroidism and around 17 hyperthyroidism-to-ophthalmopathy patients. To tell Graves' ophthalmopathy apart from Graves' hyperthyroidism, and to predict which patients would progress to ophthalmopathy, the study relied on TCR beta repertoire signatures. To explore V-J signatures distinguishing ophthalmopathy from hyperthyroidism, a discovery set of more than 95 patients (around 44 ophthalmopathy, about 57 stable hyperthyroidism) was enrolled. The independent validation cohort included under 20 hyperthyroidism patients plus 17 patients who later progressed from hyperthyroidism to ophthalmopathy. On the study overall, not on this receptor specifically: Sample size was not statistically predetermined, and group allocation was not concealed from the investigators. In validation, the model predicted ophthalmopathy progression with over 60% sensitivity and around 72% specificity; some 13 predicted patients were CT-confirmed with GO in a median of approximately 6.5 months. Ophthalmopathy was separated from stable hyperthyroidism by the 13-signature model with just under 90% sensitivity and about 81% specificity in cross-validation and with 80%/75% in the test set. Most expanded thyroid clonotypes with frequency above 0.001 were also detected in blood, suggesting blood repertoires may reflect the thyroid immune response.

The cysteine opens and the phenylalanine closes a CDR3 of 14 amino acids. Only the CDR3 DNA stays, 42 bases, in frame from base 1. For this chain, trimming is 7 bases at the V end and 4 bases at the J end, and the number of junction bases without a gene match is 10. According to the germline V gene, CDR1 reads MNHEY and CDR2 reads SVGEGT. Details on this clonotype: The antigen this receptor binds is unknown. Base qualities are not recorded, but no much larger clone differs from it by a single base.

TCR beta CDR3 regions were amplified from RNA transcripts for repertoire sequencing. HTBI primers and the Qiagen OneStep RT-PCR kit were used in a first-round RT-PCR, which was followed by a second-round multiplex PCR, size selection and purification. Sequencing of the libraries was carried out on an Illumina HiSeq2000 in paired-end mode with 100 bp reads. In the authors' own workflow: SOAPnuke was used to process the reads, throwing out any read that had adapters, had uncalled bases, had a mean Phred below 15, or lacked an exact constant-primer or identifier match. COPE v1.2.5 was used to merge the high-quality paired reads. Unique nucleotide sequences were defined as clonotypes and aligned to IMGT TRB V, D and J references using MiTCR v1.1. The analysis was limited to V-J combinations with a frequency above 0.0001, which together covered 98% to 99.2% of repertoires. A TCR clonal expansion and chaos score per V-J combination was defined as the ratio of F50 clonal expansion to chaos observed in the TCRdist matrix. Features were reduced by Welch's t-statistics and random forest to roughly 14 V-J combinations, which fed a naive Bayes classifier. The similarity between thyroid and blood repertoires was quantified using the Morisita-Horn index. TCRdb handled the public reads itself, with Q25 trimming in fastp and clone calling in MiXCR, and kept productive beta chains. Entries that share a CDR3 protein sequence are merged under the most common genes and DNA. The authors' filters were not applied to this entry. The sample table holds 300,000 to 500,000 distinct CDR3 sequences, of which 15% were seen once. Of the sample, roughly 7% is held by the ten largest clones.

A patient counted as having stable hyperthyroidism if there was no progression to ophthalmopathy within 18 months of follow-up. Hyperthyroidism patients were newly diagnosed, were aged 18 to 65 years, and had a disease duration under 2 months. Patients with other autoimmune diseases, uncontrolled infections, pregnancy or lactation were excluded. Clinical symptoms, serum thyroxine, TRAb, thyroid ultrasound and orbital computed tomography formed the basis of the diagnosis. Ficoll-Paque density gradient centrifugation was used to isolate PBMCs from around 10 ml of fresh peripheral blood. Total RNA was extracted using Trizol reagent, and RNA quality was checked on an Agilent 2100 Bioanalyzer.

Recombination joined TRBV6-2 or TRBV6-3 with TRBJ2-7, with 7 middle bases fitting TRBD1. The source material was peripheral blood. The receptor was isolated from a woman aged 18-30 years with stable Graves' hyperthyroidism. Donor details come from another sample of the same person, matched by shared clones. The sequenced DNA: TGTGCCAGCAATCTGGGACAGCGCGGTTACGAGCAGTACTTC. It is translated as CASNLGQRGYEQYF.